This T cell receptor beta chain was obtained from a study of T cells in Graves' hyperthyroidism and ophthalmopathy. This clonotype was recorded at least ten times. The target antigen is unknown. There were TCR beta CDR3 regions amplified from RNA transcripts. RT-PCR in the first round (using the HTBI primer set) targeted the TCR CDR3. Using its own MiXCR run on the multiplex PCR reads, TCRdb lists one record per CDR3 protein. The sample includes hundreds of thousands of distinct CDR3 sequences, 46% of them seen just once. Study-level points and caveats: In simple terms, a model built on 13 V-J features told ophthalmopathy apart from stable hyperthyroidism. Ophthalmopathy got predicted by the model a median 6.5 months before its onset.

The V gene's germline CDR1 is SEHNR and CDR2 FQNEAQ (reference sequence). With 2 bases removed from V and 8 bases from J, the gap between germline ends came to 7 bases. The CDR3 consists of 13 residues. This chain uses TRBV7-9 with TRBJ1-6; no clear D. What was sequenced was peripheral blood or thyroid tissue (not recorded which). This clonotype originated in a woman aged 18-29 years with Graves' hyperthyroidism. The chain's CDR3 is CASSLLQDSPLHF. The DNA of the CDR3 is TGTGCCAGCAGCTTACTCCAAGATTCACCCCTCCACTTT.